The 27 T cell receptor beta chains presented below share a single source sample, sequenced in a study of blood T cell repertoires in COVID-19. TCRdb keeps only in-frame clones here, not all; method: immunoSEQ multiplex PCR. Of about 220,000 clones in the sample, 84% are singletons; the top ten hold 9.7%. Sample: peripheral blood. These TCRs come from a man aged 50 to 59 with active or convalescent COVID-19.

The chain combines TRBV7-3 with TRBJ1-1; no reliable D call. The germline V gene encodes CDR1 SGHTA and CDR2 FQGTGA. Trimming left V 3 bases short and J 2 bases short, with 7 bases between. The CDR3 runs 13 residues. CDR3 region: CASSLNSNTEAFF. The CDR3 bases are TGTGCCAGCAGCTTGAACAGCAACACTGAAGCTTTCTTT.

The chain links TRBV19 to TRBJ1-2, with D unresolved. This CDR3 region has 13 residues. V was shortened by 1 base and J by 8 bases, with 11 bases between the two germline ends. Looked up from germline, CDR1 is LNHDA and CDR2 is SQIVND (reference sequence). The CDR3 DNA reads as TGTGCCAGTAGTATAGGCCATTCTGGCGGCTACACCTTC. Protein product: CASSIGHSGGYTF.

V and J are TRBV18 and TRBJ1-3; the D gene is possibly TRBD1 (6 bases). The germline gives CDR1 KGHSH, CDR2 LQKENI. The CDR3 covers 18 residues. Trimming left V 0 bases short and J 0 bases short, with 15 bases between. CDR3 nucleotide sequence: TGTGCCAGCTCACCACCTTTGTTGAGGGACACCTCTGGAAACACCATATATTTT. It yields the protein CASSPPLLRDTSGNTIYF.

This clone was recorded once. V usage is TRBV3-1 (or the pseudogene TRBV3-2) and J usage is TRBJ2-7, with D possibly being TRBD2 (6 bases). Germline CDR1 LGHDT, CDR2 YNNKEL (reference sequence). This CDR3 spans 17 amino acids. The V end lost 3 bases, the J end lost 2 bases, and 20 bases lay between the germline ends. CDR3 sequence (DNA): TGTGCCAGCAGCCACCGCGGCGGTGTGGAGGGCCCCTACGAGCAGTACGTC. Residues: CASSHRGGVEGPYEQYV.

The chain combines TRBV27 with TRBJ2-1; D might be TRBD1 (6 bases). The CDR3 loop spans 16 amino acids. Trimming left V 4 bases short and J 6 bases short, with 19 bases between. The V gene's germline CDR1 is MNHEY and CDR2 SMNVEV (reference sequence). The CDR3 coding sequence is TGTGCCAGCAGTTCACCCTCGGGACAAATTTCCAATGAGCAGTTCTTC. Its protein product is CASSSPSGQISNEQFF.

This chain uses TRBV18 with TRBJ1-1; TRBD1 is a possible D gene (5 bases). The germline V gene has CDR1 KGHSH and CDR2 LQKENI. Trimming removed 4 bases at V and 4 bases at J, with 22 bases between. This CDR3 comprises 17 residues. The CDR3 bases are TGTGCCAGCTCACGCGGGACCCCGCAAGCAAATCCCACTGAAGCTTTCTTT. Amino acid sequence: CASSRGTPQANPTEAFF.

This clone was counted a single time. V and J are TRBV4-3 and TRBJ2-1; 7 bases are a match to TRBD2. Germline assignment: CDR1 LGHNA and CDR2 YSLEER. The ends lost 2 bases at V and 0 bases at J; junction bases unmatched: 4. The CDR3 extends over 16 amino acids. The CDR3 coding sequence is TGCGCCAGCAGCCAACGGGGGGTTAGCTCCTACAATGAGCAGTTCTTC. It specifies CASSQRGVSSYNEQFF.

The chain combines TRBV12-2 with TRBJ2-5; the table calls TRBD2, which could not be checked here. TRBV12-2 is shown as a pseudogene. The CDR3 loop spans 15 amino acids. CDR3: CASRLGGGVKETQYF. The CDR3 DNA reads TGTGCAAGTCGCTTAGGCGGGGGGGTAAAAGAGACCCAGTACTTC.

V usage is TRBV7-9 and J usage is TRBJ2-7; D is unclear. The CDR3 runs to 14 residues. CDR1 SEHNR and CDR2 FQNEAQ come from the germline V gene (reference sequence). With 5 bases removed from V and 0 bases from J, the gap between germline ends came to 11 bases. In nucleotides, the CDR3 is TGTGCCAGCAGCCCCCAGGCAGGCTCCTACGAGCAGTACTTC. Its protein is CASSPQAGSYEQYF. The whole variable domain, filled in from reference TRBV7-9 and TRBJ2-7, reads DTGVSQNPRHKITKRGQNVTFRCDPISEHNRLYWYRQTLGQGPEFLTYFQNEAQLEKSRLLSDRFSAERPKGSFSTLEIQRTEQGDSAMYLCASSPQAGSYEQYFGPGTRLTVT.

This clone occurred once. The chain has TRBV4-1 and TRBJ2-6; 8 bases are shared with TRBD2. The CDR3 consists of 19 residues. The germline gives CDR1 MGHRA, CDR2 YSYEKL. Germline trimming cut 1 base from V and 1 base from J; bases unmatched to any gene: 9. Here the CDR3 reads CASSQAGGSTTSGANVLTF. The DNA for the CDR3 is TGCGCCAGCAGCCAAGCGGGGGGGAGTACGACTTCTGGGGCCAACGTCCTGACTTTC.

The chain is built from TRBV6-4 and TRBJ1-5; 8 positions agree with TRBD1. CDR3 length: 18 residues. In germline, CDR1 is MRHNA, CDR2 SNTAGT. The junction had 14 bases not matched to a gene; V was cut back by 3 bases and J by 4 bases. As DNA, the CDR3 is TGTGCCAGCAGTGAGTCCCCTACAGGGGGGCAGCTTAATCAGCCCCAGCATTTT. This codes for CASSESPTGGQLNQPQHF.

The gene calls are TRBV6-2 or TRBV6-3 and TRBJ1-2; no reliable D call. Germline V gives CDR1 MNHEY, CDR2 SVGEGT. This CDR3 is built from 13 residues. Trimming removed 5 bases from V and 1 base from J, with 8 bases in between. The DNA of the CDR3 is TGTGCCAGCAGTACACCAGATAACTATGGCTACACCTTC. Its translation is CASSTPDNYGYTF.

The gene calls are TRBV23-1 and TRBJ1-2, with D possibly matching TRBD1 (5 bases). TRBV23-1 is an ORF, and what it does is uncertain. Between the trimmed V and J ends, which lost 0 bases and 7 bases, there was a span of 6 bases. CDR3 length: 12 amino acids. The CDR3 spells CASSQSGGGYTF. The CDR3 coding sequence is TGCGCCAGCAGTCAATCGGGGGGTGGCTACACCTTC.

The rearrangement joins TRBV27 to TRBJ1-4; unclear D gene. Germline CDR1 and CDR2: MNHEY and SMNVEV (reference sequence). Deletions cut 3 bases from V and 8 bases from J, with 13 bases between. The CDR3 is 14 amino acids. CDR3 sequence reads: CASSFGGSLEKLFF. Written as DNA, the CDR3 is TGTGCCAGCAGTTTTGGAGGCAGCCTCGAAAAACTGTTTTTT.

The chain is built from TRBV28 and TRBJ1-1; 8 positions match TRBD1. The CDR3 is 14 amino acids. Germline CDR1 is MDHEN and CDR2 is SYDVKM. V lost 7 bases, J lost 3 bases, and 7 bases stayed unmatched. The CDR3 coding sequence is TGTGCCAGCACCCCCCCGACAGGGGACACTGAAGCTTTCTTT. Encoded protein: CASTPPTGDTEAFF. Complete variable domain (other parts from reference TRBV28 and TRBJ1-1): DVKVTQSSRYLVKRTGEKVFLECVQDMDHENMFWYRQDPGLGLRLIYFSYDVKMKEKGDIPEGYSVSREKKERFSLILESASTNQTSMYLCASTPPTGDTEAFFGQGTRLTVV.

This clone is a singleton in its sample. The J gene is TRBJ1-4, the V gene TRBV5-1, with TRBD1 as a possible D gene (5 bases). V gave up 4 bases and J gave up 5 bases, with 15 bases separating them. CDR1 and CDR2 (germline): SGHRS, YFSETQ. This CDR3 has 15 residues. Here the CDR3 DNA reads TGCGCCAGCAGCCGAGACAGACCGGGCAATGAAAAACTGTTTTTT. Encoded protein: CASSRDRPGNEKLFF.

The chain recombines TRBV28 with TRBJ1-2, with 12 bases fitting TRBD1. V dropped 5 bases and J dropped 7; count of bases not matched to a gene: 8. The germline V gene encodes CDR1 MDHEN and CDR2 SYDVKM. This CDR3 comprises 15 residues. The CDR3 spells CASSVTGQGAGGYTF. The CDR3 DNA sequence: TGTGCCAGCAGTGTTACGGGACAGGGGGCGGGTGGCTACACCTTC.

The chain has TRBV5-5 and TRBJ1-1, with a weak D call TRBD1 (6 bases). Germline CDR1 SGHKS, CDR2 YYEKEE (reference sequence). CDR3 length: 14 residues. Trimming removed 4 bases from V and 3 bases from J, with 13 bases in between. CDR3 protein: CASSLTTGYTEAFF. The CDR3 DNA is TGTGCCAGCAGCCTAACGACAGGTTACACTGAAGCTTTCTTT.

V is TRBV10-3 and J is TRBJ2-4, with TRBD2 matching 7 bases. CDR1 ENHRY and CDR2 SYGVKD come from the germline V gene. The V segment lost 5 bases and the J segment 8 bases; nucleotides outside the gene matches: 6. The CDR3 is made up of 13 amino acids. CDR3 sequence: CAISPGLRDIQYF. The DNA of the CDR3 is TGTGCCATCAGTCCGGGACTACGGGACATTCAGTACTTC.

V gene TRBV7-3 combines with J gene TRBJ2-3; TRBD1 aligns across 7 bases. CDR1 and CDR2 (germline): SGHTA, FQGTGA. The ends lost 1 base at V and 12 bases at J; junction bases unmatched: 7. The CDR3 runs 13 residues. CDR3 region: CASSLSPRTGQYF. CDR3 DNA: TGTGCCAGCAGCTTAAGTCCTCGGACAGGACAGTATTTT.

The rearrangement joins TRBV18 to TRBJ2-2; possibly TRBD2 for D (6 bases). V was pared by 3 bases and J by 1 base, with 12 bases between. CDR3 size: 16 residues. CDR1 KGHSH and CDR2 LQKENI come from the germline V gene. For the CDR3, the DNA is TGTGCCAGCTCACCCTTTTCGCGGGAGAACACCGGGGAGCTGTTTTTT. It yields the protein CASSPFSRENTGELFF.

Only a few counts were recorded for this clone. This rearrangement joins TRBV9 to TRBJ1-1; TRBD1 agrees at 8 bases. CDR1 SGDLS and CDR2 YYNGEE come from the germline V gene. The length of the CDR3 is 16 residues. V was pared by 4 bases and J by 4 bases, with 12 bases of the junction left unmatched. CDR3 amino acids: CASSPHRDRGGTEAFF. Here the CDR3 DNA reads TGTGCCAGCAGCCCCCACCGAGACAGGGGTGGCACTGAAGCTTTCTTT.

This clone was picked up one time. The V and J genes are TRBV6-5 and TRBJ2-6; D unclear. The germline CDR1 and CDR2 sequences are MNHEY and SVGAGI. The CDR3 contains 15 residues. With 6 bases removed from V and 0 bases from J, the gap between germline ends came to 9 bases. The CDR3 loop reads CASSPSHSGANVLTF. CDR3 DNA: TGTGCCAGCAGCCCCAGTCACTCTGGGGCCAACGTCCTGACTTTC.

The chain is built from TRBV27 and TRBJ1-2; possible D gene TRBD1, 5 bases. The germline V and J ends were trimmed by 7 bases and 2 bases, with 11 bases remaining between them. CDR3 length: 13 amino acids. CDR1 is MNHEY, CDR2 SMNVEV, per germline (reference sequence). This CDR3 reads CASTSAGNYGYTF. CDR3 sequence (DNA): TGTGCCAGCACCAGCGCAGGGAACTATGGCTACACCTTC.

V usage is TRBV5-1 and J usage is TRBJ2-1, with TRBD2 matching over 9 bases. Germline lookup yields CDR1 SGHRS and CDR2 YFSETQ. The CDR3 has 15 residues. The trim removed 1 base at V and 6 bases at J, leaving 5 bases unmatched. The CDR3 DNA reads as TGCGCCAGCAGCTTGATGGGCGGGGGGGCCAATGAGCAGTTCTTC. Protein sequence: CASSLMGGGANEQFF.

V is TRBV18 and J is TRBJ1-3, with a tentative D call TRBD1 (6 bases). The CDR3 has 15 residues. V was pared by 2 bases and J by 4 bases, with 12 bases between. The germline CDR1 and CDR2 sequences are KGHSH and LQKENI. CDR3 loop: CASSPAGAKGNTIYF. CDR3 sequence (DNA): TGTGCCAGCTCACCAGCGGGGGCGAAAGGAAACACCATATATTTT.

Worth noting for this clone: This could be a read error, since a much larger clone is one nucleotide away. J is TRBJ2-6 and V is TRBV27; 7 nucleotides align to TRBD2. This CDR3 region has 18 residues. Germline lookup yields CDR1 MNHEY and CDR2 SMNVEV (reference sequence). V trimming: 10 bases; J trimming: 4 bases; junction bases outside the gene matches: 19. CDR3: CATSIPGGSLGGANVLTF. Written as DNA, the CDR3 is TGTGCCACCTCCATCCCCGGGGGGAGTCTGGGGGGGGCCAACGTCCTGACTTTC.